This paragraph reports one T cell receptor beta chain. This specimen comes from a study of CD8+ T cells in alopecia areata. Sequencing used cDNA as its template, made by extracting RNA and reverse transcribing it. The table came from immunoSEQ multiplex PCR; TCRdb's copy has only in-frame clones and leaves some out. Here the sample spans some 240,000 clones, around 62% being singletons. Trimming stripped 3 bases from V and 0 bases from J, with 20 bases between. CDR1 LNHDA and CDR2 SQIVND come from the germline V gene (reference sequence). The CDR3 runs 19 residues. The sequence came from a human donor with alopecia areata. This specimen consisted of CD4+ T cells sorted from blood, obtained at week 0. The chain combines TRBV19 with TRBJ1-4, with D perhaps matching TRBD1 (6 bases). Here the CDR3 DNA reads TGTGCCAGTAGTATCGACTCGCTAACAGGGACGGCAACTAATGAAAAACTGTTTTTT. This gives the protein CASSIDSLTGTATNEKLFF.